Shown below are 11 T cell receptor beta chains from a single sample sequenced in a study of T cell responses to AZD1222 COVID-19 vaccine. The repertoire was sequenced with immunoSEQ multiplex PCR; TCRdb's copy has only in-frame clones and lacks some. The sample has roughly 150,000 clones; approximately 80% are singletons. The sample in question was peripheral blood, obtained on day 0 of AZD1222 vaccination. These receptors were collected from an adult in good health.

This chain joins TRBV7-8 and TRBJ2-2; TRBD1 aligns across 10 bases. Germline V gives CDR1 SGHVS, CDR2 FQNEAQ. CDR3 length: 18 residues. The V gene end was trimmed by 5 bases and the J gene end by 5 bases; junction bases not matched to a gene: 14. CDR3 nucleotide sequence: TGTGCCAGCAGCCCCCGGGACAGGGGTTTCGGGAGAACCGGGGAGCTGTTTTTT. Encoded protein: CASSPRDRGFGRTGELFF.

The rearrangement links TRBV5-1 to TRBJ2-5; 11 nucleotides align to TRBD2. J was trimmed by 2 bases and V by 1 base; bases with no gene match: 4. Germline loops: CDR1 SGHRS, CDR2 YFSETQ. This CDR3 has 16 amino acids. Written as DNA, the CDR3 is TGCGCCAGCAGCTTGAAGACTAGCGGGGAGCAAGAGACCCAGTACTTC. Encoded protein: CASSLKTSGEQETQYF.

V is TRBV6-5 and J is TRBJ2-3; D unclear. The germline V gene encodes CDR1 MNHEY and CDR2 SVGAGI. This CDR3 spans 13 amino acids. V lost 6 bases to trimming and J lost 0 bases, with 7 bases between them. This chain's CDR3 is CASSPQSTDTQYF. The CDR3 bases are TGTGCCAGCAGCCCACAGAGCACAGATACGCAGTATTTT.

The chain couples TRBV5-6 to TRBJ1-4; TRBD1 aligns across 7 bases. The germline V gene has CDR1 SGHDT and CDR2 YYEEEE. There are 15 residues in the CDR3. Trimming at V came to 0 bases and at J to 5 bases, leaving 4 bases not matched to a gene. CDR3 bases: TGTGCCAGCAGCTTGGCCGGGACAGAGAATGAAAAACTGTTTTTT. Amino acid sequence: CASSLAGTENEKLFF.

The chain joins TRBV14 to TRBJ2-1; TRBD2 matches at 16 bases. The trim removed 2 bases at V and 0 bases at J, leaving 7 bases unmatched. Germline CDR1 is SGHDN and CDR2 is FVKESK. The CDR3 is 20 residues long. CDR3 region: CASSQSPGLAGGYSYNEQFF. CDR3 nucleotides: TGTGCCAGCAGCCAAAGTCCGGGACTAGCGGGGGGGTACTCCTACAATGAGCAGTTCTTC. The full variable domain, in which reference TRBV14 and TRBJ2-1 provide the parts outside the CDR3, is EAGVTQFPSHSVIEKGQTVTLRCDPISGHDNLYWYRRVMGKEIKFLLHFVKESKQDESGMPNNRFLAERTGGTYSTLKVQPAELEDSGVYFCASSQSPGLAGGYSYNEQFFGPGTRLTVL.

In this sample, this clone turned up a few times. V usage is TRBV3-1 (or the pseudogene TRBV3-2) and J usage is TRBJ1-3; D call uncertain. CDR1 is LGHDT and CDR2 is YNNKEL in the germline V gene (reference sequence). The CDR3 sequence is 14 residues long. Trimming cost V 5 bases and J 4 bases, with 12 bases left between them. The CDR3 loop reads CASSISSLGNTIYF. The CDR3 bases are TGTGCCAGCAGCATATCAAGCCTAGGAAACACCATATATTTT.

This chain joins TRBV15 and TRBJ1-2, with unresolved D. Germline CDR1 and CDR2: LNHNV and YYDKDF (reference sequence). This CDR3 comprises 14 residues. Trimming cost V 0 bases and J 7 bases, with 12 bases left between them. CDR3 sequence: CATSRDKVARGYTF. For the CDR3, the DNA is TGTGCCACCAGCAGAGATAAGGTGGCGCGTGGCTACACCTTC.

The rearrangement links TRBV2 to TRBJ1-5; possible D gene TRBD1, 6 bases. V lost 5 bases, J lost 5 bases, and 13 bases lay in between. The CDR3 totals 14 residues. CDR1 is SNHLY and CDR2 is FYNNEI in the germline V gene. CDR3 DNA sequence: TGTGCCAGCAGTAGGACAGCGCTTGATCAGCCCCAGCATTTT. This gives the protein CASSRTALDQPQHF.

The chain carries TRBV7-3 and TRBJ2-7, with a possible D match to TRBD2 (5 bases). V lost 4 bases and J 3 bases, leaving 16 bases between the germline ends. Germline lookup yields CDR1 SGHTA and CDR2 FQGTGA. This CDR3 has 15 amino acids. The CDR3 coding sequence is TGTGCCAGCAGCTCTAGGGCGGGTGGGGACTACGAGCAGTACTTC. Its protein is CASSSRAGGDYEQYF.

This clone came up once. The rearrangement links TRBV5-4 to TRBJ1-6, with 9 bases lining up with TRBD1. After removal of 0 bases from V and 8 bases from J, the junction contained 15 bases not matched to a gene. Germline CDR1 reads SGHNT; CDR2 reads YYREEE (reference sequence). This CDR3 region has 19 residues. The DNA for the CDR3 is TGTGCCAGCAGCTTGGGAGGACAGGGGACCGGACCCACGGATTCACCCCTCCACTTT. Encoded protein: CASSLGGQGTGPTDSPLHF.

The chain recombines TRBV29-1 with TRBJ1-2; TRBD1 agrees at 7 bases. The CDR3 runs to 13 residues. Germline V gives CDR1 SQVTM, CDR2 ANQGSEA. Trimming at V came to 8 bases and at J to 2 bases, leaving 8 bases not matched to a gene. The CDR3 DNA is TGCAGCCTTTGGGACAGCCGGAACTATGGCTACACCTTC. Residues: CSLWDSRNYGYTF.